This TCR beta chain was captured in a study of CXCR3-negative and CXCR3-positive naive CD8 T cells. Overall study results and limits: CXCR3-negative and CXCR3-positive naive cells shared comparable TRBV-TRBJ usage, but memory cells did not. Comparison of naive cells showed more hydrophobic TRB CDR3s in CXCR3-positive than in CXCR3-negative naive cells.

To note about this clonotype: Antigen specificity is unknown.

Germline V gives CDR1 MNHEY, CDR2 SVGEGT. This CDR3 region has 14 residues. Definition of naive CD8+ T cells rested on a CD45RO-CCR7+CD27+CD95- profile. TRB cDNA was prepared as libraries by UMI-labeled 5' RACE. Using the 5' RACE reads, TCRdb records one entry per CDR3 protein without DNA. This table lists 75,000 to 100,000 distinct CDR3 sequences. V usage is TRBV6-2 or TRBV6-3 and J usage is TRBJ2-7. The clonotype originates from a human donor in good health. Some clones in this sample may be carry-over from other donors' samples. The sequenced sample was naive CXCR3+ CD8+ T cells from blood. This sample's subset: CD45RO-CCR7+CD27+CD95- naive CD8+ T cells expressing CXCR3 (TNR3+). The CDR3 is CASSYPARGREQYF.